The T cell receptor (beta chain) described here comes from a study of T cell responses to AZD1222 COVID-19 vaccine listed by TCRdb under 2021. Turning to the overall study: AZD1222 recipients whose second dose came at about 4 weeks and those whose second dose came at about 12 weeks were combined into one group, since spike-specific TCR depth and breadth did not differ between the two schedules. A total of 233 trial participants underwent TCR sequencing, of whom some 210 received two doses of AZD1222 and about 25 received two doses of the MenACWY control vaccine. Trial participants were enrolled into age subgroups of 18-55, 56-69 and 70-plus years, which contained around 150, 29 and 61 TCR-sequenced participants, respectively. General conclusions and limits of the study: Reportedly, almost half of the unique spike-specific TCRs recognized epitopes lying outside the regions that are mutated in the B.1.351 and B.1.1.7 variants. Participants were mostly white British, with more females than males. The authors suggested clonal diversity may have been underestimated. In the small 56-69-year group, the increase in depth fell short of significance, most likely because of low power. Conclusions about previously exposed vaccinees are limited because only a handful of AZD1222 recipients were SARS-CoV-2 seropositive at baseline. Spike-specific TCR breadth and depth rose significantly after two AZD1222 doses compared with day 0 and with MenACWY recipients. CD4 TCRs associated with the vaccine covered the entire spike protein, and the dominant responses were in regions 160-218 and 743-854. Because no day 14 peak-response samples were available, repertoires were characterized only after the peak T cell response.

About this clone itself: Its antigen is not yet known. No base quality information exists; no much larger clone differs at one position.

Here V drops 5 bases and J drops 3 bases, and the junction holds 18 bases not matched to any gene. CDR1 and CDR2 (SGHVS, FQNEAQ) derive from the germline V gene. Including the terminal cysteine and phenylalanine, the CDR3 comprises 19 residues. Only CDR3 DNA is held: 57 bases, read in frame from base 1. The CDR3 regions of human TCRbeta chains were analyzed by immunosequencing. On the study's bioinformatics: Repertoire TCRs were checked for matches against a reference library of SARS-CoV-2-specific TCRs that had been generated using the MIRA antigen-specificity platform. Breadth meant the fraction of unique TCRs that were SARS-CoV-2-associated, whereas depth meant the fraction of total T cells that were SARS-CoV-2-associated. Using the MIRA data, every spike-specific TCR was mapped to the spike region that the TCR reacted to and assigned to either a CD4 or a CD8 class. Log10-transformed breadth and depth values were compared by one-way ANOVA with Sidak's multiple comparisons tests. TCRdb took over this immuneACCESS table, retaining in-frame rearrangements with V and J assigned. Such tables are incomplete; in checked studies, under half of the missing clones stem from an unresolved V gene, and the remainder is unexplained. V, J and clone size were drawn from that table, and D and trimming were deduced from the DNA. The sample table lists 55,000 to 90,000 clones, roughly 80% of them with a count of one. Around 5.4% of the sample is held by the ten biggest clonotypes.

The time point label for this specimen denotes: baseline before first vaccination. Vaccinee samples were obtained from the UK trials COV001 and COV002, which included a single-blind randomized controlled phase 2/3 trial of AZD1222 (ChAdOx1 nCoV-19) in healthy adults. Trial participant PBMC samples were collected at day 0 and day 28 after the second dose for TCRbeta chain sequencing. The chain is assembled from TRBV7-8 and TRBJ2-1; the central 8 bases match TRBD1. The sequence was obtained from an adult in good health. Sequencing was performed on peripheral blood, taken on day 0 of AZD1222 vaccination. Here the CDR3 is given as CASSMAGGRGGGLYNEQFF. DNA sequence: TGTGCCAGCAGCATGGCAGGGGGCCGAGGAGGAGGGCTCTACAATGAGCAGTTCTTC.